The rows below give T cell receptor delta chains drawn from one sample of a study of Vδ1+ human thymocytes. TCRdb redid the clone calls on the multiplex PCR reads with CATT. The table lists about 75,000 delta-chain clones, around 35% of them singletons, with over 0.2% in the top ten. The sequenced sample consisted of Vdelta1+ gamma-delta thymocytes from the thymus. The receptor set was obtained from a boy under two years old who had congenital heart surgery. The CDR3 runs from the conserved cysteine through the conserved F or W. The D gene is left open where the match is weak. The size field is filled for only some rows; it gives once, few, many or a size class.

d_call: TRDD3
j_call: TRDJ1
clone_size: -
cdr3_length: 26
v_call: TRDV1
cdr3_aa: CALGAPAKALPSGTGGYTQYTDKLIF
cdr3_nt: TGTGCTCTTGGGGCACCCGCAAAAGCGCTTCCCTCGGGTACTGGGGGATACACCCAGTACACCGATAAACTCATCTTT

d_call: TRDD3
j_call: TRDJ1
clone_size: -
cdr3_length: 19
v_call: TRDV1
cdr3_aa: CALGELPTGGYGYTDKLIF
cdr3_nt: TGTGCTCTTGGGGAACTGCCCACTGGGGGATACGGGTACACCGATAAACTCATCTTT

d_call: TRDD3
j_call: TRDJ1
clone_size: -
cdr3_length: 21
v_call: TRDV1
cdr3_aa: CALGETLPVLGDHGGTDKLIF
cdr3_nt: TGTGCTCTTGGGGAGACTTTACCCGTACTGGGGGATCATGGGGGGACCGATAAACTCATCTTT

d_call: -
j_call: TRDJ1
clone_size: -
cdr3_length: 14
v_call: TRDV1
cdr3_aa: CALGDHTPTPELIF
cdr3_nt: TGTGCTCTTGGGGACCACACACCTACGCCGGAACTCATCTTT

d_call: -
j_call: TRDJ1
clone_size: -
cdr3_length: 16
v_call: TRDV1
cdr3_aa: CALGENLRGYTDKLIF
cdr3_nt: TGTGCTCTTGGGGAAAACCTACGGGGATACACCGATAAACTCATCTTT

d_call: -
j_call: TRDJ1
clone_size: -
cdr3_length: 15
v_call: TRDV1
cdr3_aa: CALGERGPSADKLIF
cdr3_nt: TGTGCTCTTGGGGAACGGGGCCCTTCCGCCGATAAACTCATCTTT

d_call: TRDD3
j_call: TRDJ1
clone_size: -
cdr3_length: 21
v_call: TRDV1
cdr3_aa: CALGERPLGLPSLLGEHKLIF
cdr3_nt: TGTGCTCTTGGGGAACGACCGCTGGGCCTTCCTTCTTTACTGGGGGAGCATAAACTCATCTTT

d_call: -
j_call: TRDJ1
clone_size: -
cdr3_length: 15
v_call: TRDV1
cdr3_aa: CALGEDLLGMYKLIF
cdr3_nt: TGTGCTCTTGGGGAAGACCTTCTGGGGATGTATAAACTCATCTTT

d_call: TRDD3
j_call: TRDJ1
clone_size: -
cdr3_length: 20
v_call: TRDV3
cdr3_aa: CASPGVRGAPLGDTPDKLIF
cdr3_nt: TGTGCCTCCCCGGGGGTGAGGGGCGCTCCTCTGGGGGATACCCCCGATAAACTCATCTTT

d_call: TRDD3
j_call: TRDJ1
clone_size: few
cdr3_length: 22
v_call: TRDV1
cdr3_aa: CALGEPISTAYWGYTGVDKLIF
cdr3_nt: TGTGCTCTTGGGGAACCAATATCTACGGCCTACTGGGGATACACGGGGGTTGATAAACTCATCTTT

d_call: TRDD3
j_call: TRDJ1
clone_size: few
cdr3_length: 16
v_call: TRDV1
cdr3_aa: CALGGTTGGYTDKLIF
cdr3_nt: TGTGCTCTTGGGGGGACTACTGGGGGATACACCGATAAACTCATCTTT

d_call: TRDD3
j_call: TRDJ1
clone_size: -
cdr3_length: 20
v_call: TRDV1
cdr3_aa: CALGDIPHWGSLLYTDKLIF
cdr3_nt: TGTGCTCTTGGGGATATTCCCCACTGGGGGTCCCTTTTGTACACCGATAAACTCATCTTT

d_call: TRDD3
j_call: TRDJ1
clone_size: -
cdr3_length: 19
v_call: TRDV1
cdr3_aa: CALGELVPGDTSYTDKLIF
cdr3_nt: TGTGCTCTTGGGGAACTAGTCCCGGGGGATACGTCCTACACCGATAAACTCATCTTT

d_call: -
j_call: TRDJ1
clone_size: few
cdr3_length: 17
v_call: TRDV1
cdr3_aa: CALGDRGTEGYTDKLIF
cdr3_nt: TGTGCTCTTGGGGACCGCGGCACTGAGGGGTACACCGATAAACTCATCTTT

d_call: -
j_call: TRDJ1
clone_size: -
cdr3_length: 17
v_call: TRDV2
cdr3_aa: CATRSYVLGAYTDKLIF
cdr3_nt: TGTGCCACCCGTTCCTACGTCCTGGGGGCTTACACCGATAAACTCATCTTT

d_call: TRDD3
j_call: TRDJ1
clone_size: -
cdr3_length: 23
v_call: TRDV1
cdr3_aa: CALGELGWGIRRPAARYTDKLIF
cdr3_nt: TGTGCTCTTGGGGAACTGGGGTGGGGGATACGCCGCCCCGCCGCAAGGTACACCGATAAACTCATCTTT

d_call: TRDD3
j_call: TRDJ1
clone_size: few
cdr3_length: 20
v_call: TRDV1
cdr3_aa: CALGELVGTRGYGDTDKLIF
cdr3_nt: TGTGCTCTTGGGGAGCTAGTCGGTACTAGGGGATATGGGGACACCGATAAACTCATCTTT

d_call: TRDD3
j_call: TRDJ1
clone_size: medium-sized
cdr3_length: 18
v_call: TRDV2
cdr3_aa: CACDTGGLGDTQADKLIF
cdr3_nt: TGTGCCTGTGACACCGGAGGGCTGGGGGATACGCAGGCCGATAAACTCATCTTT

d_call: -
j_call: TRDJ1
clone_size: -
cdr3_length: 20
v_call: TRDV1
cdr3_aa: CALGERSSGFGLHGTDKLIF
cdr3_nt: TGTGCTCTTGGGGAACGGTCGTCTGGGTTCGGCCTACATGGCACCGATAAACTCATCTTT

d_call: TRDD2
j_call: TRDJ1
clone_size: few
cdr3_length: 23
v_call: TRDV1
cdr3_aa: CALGVFQGLPSPDTPLIRDKLIF
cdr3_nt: TGTGCTCTTGGGGTTTTCCAAGGCCTTCCTAGCCCCGATACGCCGCTGATAAGAGATAAACTCATCTTT

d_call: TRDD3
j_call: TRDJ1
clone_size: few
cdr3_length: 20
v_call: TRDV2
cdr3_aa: CACDTSRALGDGYRTDKLIF
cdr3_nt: TGTGCCTGTGACACCAGTCGAGCACTGGGGGATGGTTACCGCACCGATAAACTCATCTTT

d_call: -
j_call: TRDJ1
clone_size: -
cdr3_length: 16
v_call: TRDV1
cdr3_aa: CALGGYFPLSSDKLIF
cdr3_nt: TGTGCTCTTGGGGGATACTTCCCCCTTTCTTCCGATAAACTCATCTTT

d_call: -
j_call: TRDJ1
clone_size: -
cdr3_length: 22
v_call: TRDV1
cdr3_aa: CALGELFLGAWPRNWVTDKLIF
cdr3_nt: TGTGCTCTTGGGGAACTCTTCCTTGGCGCCTGGCCTCGTAATTGGGTGACCGATAAACTCATCTTT

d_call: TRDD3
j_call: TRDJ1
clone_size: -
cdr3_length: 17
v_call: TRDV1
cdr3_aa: CALGKAFGGYNTDKLIF
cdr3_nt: TGTGCTCTTGGGAAAGCTTTTGGGGGATACAACACCGATAAACTCATCTTT

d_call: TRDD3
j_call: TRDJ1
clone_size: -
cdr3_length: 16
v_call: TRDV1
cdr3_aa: CALGHGVLGTSDKLIF
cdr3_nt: TGTGCTCTTGGCCATGGGGTACTGGGGACCTCCGATAAACTCATCTTT

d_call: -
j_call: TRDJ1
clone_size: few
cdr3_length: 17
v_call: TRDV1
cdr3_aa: CALGDPDPLTLTDKLIF
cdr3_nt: TGTGCTCTTGGGGATCCCGATCCCCTCACACTTACCGATAAACTCATCTTT

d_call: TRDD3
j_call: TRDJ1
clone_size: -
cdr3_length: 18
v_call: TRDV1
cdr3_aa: CALGAPRARGMYTDKLIF
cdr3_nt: TGTGCTCTTGGGGCCCCGAGGGCCCGGGGGATGTACACCGATAAACTCATCTTT

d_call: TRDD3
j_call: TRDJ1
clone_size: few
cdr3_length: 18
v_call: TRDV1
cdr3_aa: CALGGTGGYGRWTDKLIF
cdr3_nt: TGTGCTCTTGGGGGAACTGGGGGATACGGGAGGTGGACCGATAAACTCATCTTT

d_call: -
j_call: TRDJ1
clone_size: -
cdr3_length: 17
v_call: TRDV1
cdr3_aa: CALGEKLLPSYTDKLIF
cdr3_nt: TGTGCTCTTGGGGAGAAGCTCCTCCCCTCCTACACCGATAAACTCATCTTT

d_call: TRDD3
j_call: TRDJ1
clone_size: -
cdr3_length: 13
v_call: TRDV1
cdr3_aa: CALGRGYPDKLIF
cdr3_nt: TGTGCTCTTGGCCGGGGATATCCCGATAAACTCATCTTT

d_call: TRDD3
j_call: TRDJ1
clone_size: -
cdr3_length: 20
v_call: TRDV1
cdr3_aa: CALGELDFGPGGYHTDKLIF
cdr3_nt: TGTGCTCTTGGGGAACTAGACTTTGGTCCTGGGGGATACCACACCGATAAACTCATCTTT

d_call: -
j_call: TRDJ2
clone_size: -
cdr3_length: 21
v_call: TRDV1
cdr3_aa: CALGESLWVIKHPFGTAQLFF
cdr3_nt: TGTGCTCTTGGGGAGTCCCTATGGGTCATAAAACACCCGTTTGGGACAGCACAACTCTTCTTT

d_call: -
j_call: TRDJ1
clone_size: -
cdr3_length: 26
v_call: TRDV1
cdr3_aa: CALGGLVAFLRTQYWGTTHYTDKLIF
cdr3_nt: TGTGCTCTTGGGGGCCTGGTCGCCTTCCTACGGACCCAGTACTGGGGGACGACTCACTACACCGATAAACTCATCTTT

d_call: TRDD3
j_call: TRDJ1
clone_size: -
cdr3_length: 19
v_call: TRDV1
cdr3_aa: CAFGPRSPRTGGYADKLIF
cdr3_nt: TGTGCCTTCGGACCAAGGTCCCCTCGTACCGGGGGATACGCCGATAAACTCATCTTT

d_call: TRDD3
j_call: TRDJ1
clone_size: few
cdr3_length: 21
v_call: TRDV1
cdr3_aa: CALGELDCSEVLGAHTDKLIF
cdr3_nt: TGTGCTCTTGGGGAACTTGATTGCTCCGAAGTACTGGGGGCCCACACCGATAAACTCATCTTT

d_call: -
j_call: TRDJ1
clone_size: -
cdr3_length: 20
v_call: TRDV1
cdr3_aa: CALGASEGDTWGMYTDKLIF
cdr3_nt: TGTGCTCTTGGGGCAAGCGAGGGTGATACGTGGGGAATGTACACCGATAAACTCATCTTT

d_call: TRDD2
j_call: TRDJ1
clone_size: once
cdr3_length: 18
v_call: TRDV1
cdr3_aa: CALGELPFLRGLGDKLIF
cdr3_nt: TGTGCTCTTGGGGAACTACCCTTCCTACGTGGGCTGGGGGATAAACTCATCTTT

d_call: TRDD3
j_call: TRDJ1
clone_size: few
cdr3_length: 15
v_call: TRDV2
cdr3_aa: CACDQLGGYTDKPIF
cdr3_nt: TGTGCCTGTGACCAACTGGGGGGTTACACCGATAAACCCATCTTT

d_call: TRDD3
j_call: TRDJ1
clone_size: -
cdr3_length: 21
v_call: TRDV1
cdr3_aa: CALGELSNWGIKIWYTDKLIF
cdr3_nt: TGTGCTCTTGGGGAACTTTCCAACTGGGGGATAAAGATCTGGTACACCGATAAACTCATCTTT

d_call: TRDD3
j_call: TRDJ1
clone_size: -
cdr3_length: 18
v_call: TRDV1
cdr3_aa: CALGDSRLWGTYTDKLIF
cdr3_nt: TGTGCTCTTGGGGATTCTAGGCTCTGGGGGACGTACACCGATAAACTCATCTTT

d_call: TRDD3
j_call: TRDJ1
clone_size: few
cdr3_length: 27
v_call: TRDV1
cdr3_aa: CALGAPWGSYGFTGGYAGGGYTDKLIF
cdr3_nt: TGTGCTCTTGGGGCCCCTTGGGGTTCCTACGGTTTTACTGGGGGATACGCCGGCGGGGGGTACACCGATAAACTCATCTTT

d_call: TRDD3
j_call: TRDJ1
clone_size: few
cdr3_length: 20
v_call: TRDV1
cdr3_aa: CALGTGYSFVLGAEKGKLIF
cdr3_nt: TGTGCTCTTGGGACGGGCTACTCTTTCGTACTGGGGGCCGAAAAGGGTAAACTCATCTTT

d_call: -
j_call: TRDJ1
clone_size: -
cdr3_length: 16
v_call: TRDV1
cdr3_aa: CALGELVYRYTDKLIF
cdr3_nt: TGTGCTCTTGGGGAACTAGTCTACCGCTACACCGATAAACTCATCTTT

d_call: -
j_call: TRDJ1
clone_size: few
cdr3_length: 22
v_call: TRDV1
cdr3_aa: CALGELGSYVLGVIGGGDKLIF
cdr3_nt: TGTGCTCTTGGGGAACTGGGTTCCTACGTACTGGGGGTAATCGGTGGTGGTGATAAACTCATCTTT

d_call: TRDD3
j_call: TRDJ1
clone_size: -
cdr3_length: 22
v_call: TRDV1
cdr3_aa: CALGDKAFPCTGGVEYTDKLIF
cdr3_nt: TGTGCTCTTGGGGATAAGGCCTTCCCGTGCACTGGGGGAGTTGAGTACACCGATAAACTCATCTTT

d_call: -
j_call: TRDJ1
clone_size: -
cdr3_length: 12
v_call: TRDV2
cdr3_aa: CAGDLPCDKLIF
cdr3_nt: TGTGCCGGGGATCTCCCCTGCGATAAACTCATCTTT

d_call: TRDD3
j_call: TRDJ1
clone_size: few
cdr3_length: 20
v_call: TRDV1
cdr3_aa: CALGEGPSLRILGAAARLIF
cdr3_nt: TGTGCTCTTGGGGAGGGCCCTTCCCTACGTATACTGGGGGCCGCAGCCCGGCTCATCTTT

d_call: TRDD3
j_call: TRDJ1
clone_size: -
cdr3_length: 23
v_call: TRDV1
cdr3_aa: CALGESFLPCTGGLMLGTDKLIF
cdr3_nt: TGTGCTCTTGGGGAAAGCTTCCTACCCTGTACTGGGGGATTAATGTTGGGGACCGATAAACTCATCTTT

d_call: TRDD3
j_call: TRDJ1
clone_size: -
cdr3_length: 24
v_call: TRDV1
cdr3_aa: CALGELGARKWGSLVGDPDPKLIF
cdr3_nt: TGTGCTCTTGGGGAACTAGGAGCGAGGAAGTGGGGTAGTTTGGTGGGGGACCCCGACCCTAAACTCATCTTT

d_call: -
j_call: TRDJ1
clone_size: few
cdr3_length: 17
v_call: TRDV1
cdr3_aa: CALGENSLGTYTDKLIF
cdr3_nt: TGTGCTCTTGGGGAAAATAGTCTGGGGACCTACACCGATAAACTCATCTTT

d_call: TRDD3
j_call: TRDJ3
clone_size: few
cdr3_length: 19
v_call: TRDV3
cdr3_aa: CAFQLPSYWGWWDTRQMFF
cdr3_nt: TGTGCCTTTCAGCTTCCCTCGTACTGGGGGTGGTGGGACACCCGACAGATGTTTTTC